This TCR beta chain is from a study of patients and donors after allogeneic stem cell transplantation. In this sample, this clonotype turned up a few times. TCRdb re-derived calls from the RT-PCR reads in MiXCR, one entry per CDR3 protein. Of approximately 200,000 distinct CDR3 sequences listed, about 40% were seen once; the top ten hold around 35%. CDR1 MNHEY and CDR2 SVGEGT come from the germline V gene. V was pared by 6 bases and J by 6 bases, with 8 bases between. This CDR3 contains 11 residues. This chain joins TRBV6-2 or TRBV6-3 and TRBJ2-5; unclear D gene. The source material was blood, either unsorted or a sorted T cell fraction (not recorded which). This sequence originates from a human donor who was either an allogeneic HSCT recipient or a stem cell or donor lymphocyte infusion donor (not recorded which). It is not recorded whose cells these are; they may come from a transplant donor. This chain's CDR3 is CASSYQKTQYF. The CDR3 DNA is TGTGCCAGCAGCTACCAGAAGACCCAGTACTTC.